What follows describes a single TCR beta chain. Its antigen is undetermined. This sample was taken from a study of cytomegalovirus exposure and HLA in healthy donors. General study findings and limits: Sequencing likely generated an artifact that appeared as a cluster of highly shared sequence variants. Cytomegalovirus association was assigned to approximately 160 TCR beta chains. According to reports, the classifier identified cytomegalovirus status with high specificity and sensitivity.

The CDR3 contains 16 residues. Trimming left V 0 bases short and J 4 bases short, with 14 bases between. Germline V gene lookup returns CDR1 SGHVS and CDR2 FNYEAQ. PCR employed 60 Vbeta and 13 Jbeta primers. Produced via immunoSEQ multiplex PCR; TCRdb's table is partial and in-frame only. There are about 50,000 clones in the sample, with roughly 2% held by the top ten. The rearrangement links TRBV7-6 to TRBJ2-3, with D maybe TRBD1 (5 bases). The TCR sequence derives from a young woman in good health and CMV-seronegative. The material sequenced was PBMCs. CDR3 in amino acids: CASSLAVGRVSDTQYF. The CDR3 DNA reads as TGTGCCAGCAGCTTAGCTGTGGGGCGCGTGTCAGATACGCAGTATTTT.